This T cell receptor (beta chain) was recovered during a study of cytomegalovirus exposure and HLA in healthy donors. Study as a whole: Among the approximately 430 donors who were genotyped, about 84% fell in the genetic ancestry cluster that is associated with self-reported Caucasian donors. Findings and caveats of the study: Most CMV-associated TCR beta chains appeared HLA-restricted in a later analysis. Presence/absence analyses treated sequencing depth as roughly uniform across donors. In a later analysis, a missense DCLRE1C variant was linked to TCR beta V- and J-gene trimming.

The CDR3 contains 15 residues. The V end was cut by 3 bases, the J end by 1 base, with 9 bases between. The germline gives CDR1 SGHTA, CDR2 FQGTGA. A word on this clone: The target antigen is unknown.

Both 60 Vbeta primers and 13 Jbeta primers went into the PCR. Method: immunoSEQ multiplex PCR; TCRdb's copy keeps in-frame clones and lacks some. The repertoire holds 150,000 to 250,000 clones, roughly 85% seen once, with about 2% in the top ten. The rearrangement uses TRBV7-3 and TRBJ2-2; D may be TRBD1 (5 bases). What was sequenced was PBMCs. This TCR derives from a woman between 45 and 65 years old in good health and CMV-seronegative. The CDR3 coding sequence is TGTGCCAGCAGCTTTTCCACAGGGAACACCGGGGAGCTGTTTTTT. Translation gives CASSFSTGNTGELFF.